This TCR beta chain was profiled in a study of cytomegalovirus exposure and HLA in healthy donors. Primers for the PCR totalled 60 Vbeta and 13 Jbeta. Some clones are missing from TCRdb's copy, which holds only in-frame ones; the method was immunoSEQ multiplex PCR. This repertoire comprises approximately 130,000 clones; its ten largest clones make up about 2.1%. As for the donors, each was a healthy bone marrow donor. For this clone: Its antigen is not known.

Overall study results and limits: In a later analysis, an Asian-associated ancestry cluster reportedly showed fewer N-insertions than the roughly 690-donor mean. Of the V segments, some could not be distinguished, including TRBV6-2 and TRBV6-3, and were excluded. Cytomegalovirus status was reportedly diagnosed by the classifier with high sensitivity and specificity.

Germline values: CDR1 MNHEY, CDR2 SMNVEV (reference sequence). Trimming removed 0 bases at V and 6 bases at J, with 16 bases between. The CDR3 covers 16 residues. The source is a woman aged 55-70 years in good health and CMV-seronegative. Sequenced input: PBMCs. The chain combines TRBV27 with TRBJ2-3; D might be TRBD2 (6 bases). CDR3 nucleotide sequence: TGTGCCAGCAGTTTATCAGGTCGGGGGATTGGGGATACGCAGTATTTT. Protein: CASSLSGRGIGDTQYF.